The clone carrying this T cell receptor beta chain was seen only once. Its cognate antigen is unknown. This entry comes from a study of T cell responses to AZD1222 COVID-19 vaccine. Germline CDR1 is SGHDN and CDR2 is FVKESK. The V end was cut by 4 bases, the J end by 3 bases, with 7 bases between. The CDR3 loop spans 12 amino acids. Study-wide points: Variant regions that are unmutated are reportedly the target of nearly half of spike-specific TCRs. Most donors were white British and more were female, and clonal diversity was possibly underestimated.

TCRdb's copy holds only in-frame clones and misses some; the assay was immunoSEQ multiplex PCR. Here the sample spans about 120,000 clones, around 93% being singletons. The origin of this receptor is an adult who received the AZD1222 COVID-19 vaccine. This chain joins TRBV14 and TRBJ2-7; D gene unclear. Sequenced here: peripheral blood, sampled 28 days after the second AZD1222 dose. The CDR3 coding sequence is TGTGCCAGCAGCCTCATAAGCTACGAGCAGTACTTC. Translation: CASSLISYEQYF. The full variable domain, in which reference TRBV14 and TRBJ2-7 provide the parts outside the CDR3, is EAGVTQFPSHSVIEKGQTVTLRCDPISGHDNLYWYRRVMGKEIKFLLHFVKESKQDESGMPNNRFLAERTGGTYSTLKVQPAELEDSGVYFCASSLISYEQYFGPGTRLTVT.